The rows below give T cell receptor beta chains drawn from one sample of a study of cytomegalovirus exposure and HLA in healthy donors. Sequenced by immunoSEQ multiplex PCR; TCRdb stores in-frame clones only, minus some. The sample has about 160,000 clones, around 67% seen once. Sample: PBMCs. These receptors originate from a woman younger than 35 in good health and CMV-seropositive. The CDR3 runs from the conserved cysteine through the conserved F or W. D genes are given only for firm matches. The size entry is marked missing in some rows and otherwise reads once, few, many or a size class.

abundance	d_gene	v_gene	j_gene	CDR3nt	CDR3aa
NA	NA	TRBV9	TRBJ2-1	TGTGCCAGCAGCTCCTCCCGAGTAGCGAACTCCTACAATGAGCAGTTCTTC	CASSSSRVANSYNEQFF
NA	NA	TRBV28	TRBJ2-1	TGTGCCAGCAGTCTCGGACAGCCTTCCTACAATGAGCAGTTCTTC	CASSLGQPSYNEQFF
NA	NA	TRBV19	TRBJ2-7	TGTGCCAGTAGTACTCTCGGGGAGAGCTCCTACGAGCAGTACTTC	CASSTLGESSYEQYF
NA	NA	TRBV15	TRBJ1-2	TGTGCCACCAGCAGAGAGGGTCAGGGAGGCGATGGCTACACCTTC	CATSREGQGGDGYTF
few	TRBD2	TRBV25-1	TRBJ2-1	TGTGCCAGCAGTGAACGGAGGACTAGCGGGTCCAACAATGAGCAGTTCTTC	CASSERRTSGSNNEQFF
once	NA	TRBV29-1	TRBJ1-2	TGCAGCGTTGCCACAGATAACTATGGCTACACCTTC	CSVATDNYGYTF
NA	NA	TRBV5-1	TRBJ1-1	TGCGCCAGCAGCTTCAACAGGGCGGCTGGTTCCCGTGAAGCTTTCTTT	CASSFNRAAGSREAFF
few	NA	TRBV7-9	TRBJ2-7	TGTGCCAGCAGCTTAGCGAGTAGCTCCTACGAGCAGTACTTC	CASSLASSSYEQYF
NA	TRBD1	TRBV9	TRBJ2-3	TGTGCCAGCAGCGGCCGGGACAGCACCACAGATACGCAGTATTTT	CASSGRDSTTDTQYF
few	NA	TRBV20-1	TRBJ1-1	TGCAGTGCTAGGACAGGCACTGAAGCTTTCTTT	CSARTGTEAFF
few	NA	TRBV28	TRBJ2-1	TGTGCCAGCAACGTGGACTTCAATGAGCAGTTCTTC	CASNVDFNEQFF
NA	NA	TRBV30	TRBJ1-5	TGTGCCTGGAACAAGGGACTAGGGACCAATCAGCCCCAGCATTTT	CAWNKGLGTNQPQHF
NA	TRBD2	TRBV10-3	TRBJ2-1	TGTGCCATCTCAAAGGGACTAGCGGACAATGAGCAGTTCTTC	CAISKGLADNEQFF
NA	TRBD1	TRBV5-1	TRBJ1-2	TGCGCCAGCAGCTTGGGCAGGGGGGAAGGCTATGGCTACACCTTC	CASSLGRGEGYGYTF
NA	TRBD2	TRBV11-2	TRBJ2-7	TGTGCCAGCAGCCCCCGACGTCTAGCGGGGGACTCCTACGAGCAGTACTTC	CASSPRRLAGDSYEQYF
few	NA	TRBV5-4	TRBJ2-3	TGTGCCAGCAGCTCCGGGTACTTCACAGATACGCAGTATTTT	CASSSGYFTDTQYF
few	TRBD2	TRBV7-9	TRBJ2-3	TGTGCCAGCACCCAGACGGCTAGCGGGAGAGGGCAGTATTTT	CASTQTASGRGQYF
NA	TRBD1	TRBV27	TRBJ2-1	TGTGCCAGCAACCGACAGGGGTTAACCAACTACAATGAGCAGTTCTTC	CASNRQGLTNYNEQFF
NA	TRBD1	TRBV7-9	TRBJ2-7	TGTGCCAGCACCCCGGACAGGGCGTCCTACGAGCAGTACTTC	CASTPDRASYEQYF
NA	NA	TRBV7-9	TRBJ1-2	TGTGCCAGCGGACTATTCGGGATCTATGGCTACACCTTC	CASGLFGIYGYTF
few	NA	TRBV2	TRBJ1-5	TGTGCCAGCAGGGCGGAGGACCTTTCAAATCAGCCCCAGCATTTT	CASRAEDLSNQPQHF
NA	TRBD2	TRBV15	TRBJ2-7	TGTGCCACCAGCAGAGATTTAGCGGGATCCTACGAGCAGTACTTC	CATSRDLAGSYEQYF
once	NA	TRBV7-6	TRBJ1-2	TGTGCCAGCAGCTTAACCCCCCTCAGTGTCTATGGCTACACCTTC	CASSLTPLSVYGYTF
NA	NA	TRBV4-1	TRBJ2-5	TGCGCCAGCAGCCCCTCAGTCACAGTGCCCCAGTACTTC	CASSPSVTVPQYF
few	TRBD2	TRBV28	TRBJ2-7	TGTGCCAGCGTTCAGAGCGGGAGGAGATACGAGCAGTACTTC	CASVQSGRRYEQYF
medium-sized	NA	TRBV5-1	TRBJ1-1	TGCGCCAGCAGCTTGGTGGCAGGCCAGGTTGGCACTGAAGCTTTCTTT	CASSLVAGQVGTEAFF
NA	NA	TRBV28	TRBJ2-7	TGTGCCAGCAGTTTGGAGTTGCCCCACGAGCAGTACTTC	CASSLELPHEQYF
NA	NA	TRBV27	TRBJ2-7	TGTGCCAGCAGTTTTCAGGGTCCGATGGGGGAGCAGTACTTC	CASSFQGPMGEQYF
NA	TRBD2	TRBV2	TRBJ2-2	TGTGCCAGCAGTGGGGCTAGCGGGAGGCAGAACACCGGGGAGCTGTTTTTT	CASSGASGRQNTGELFF
few	NA	TRBV5-1	TRBJ1-6	TGCGCCAGCAGCGGCAGCTCCTATAATTCACCCCTCCACTTT	CASSGSSYNSPLHF
few	TRBD1	TRBV4-1	TRBJ1-2	TGCGCCAGCAGCCTAACCGGGACAGGTAACTATGGCTACACCTTC	CASSLTGTGNYGYTF